This is a list of T cell receptor beta chains from one sample in a study of vaccination effects on CD4 cells after COVID-19. What these receptors recognize is not known. Profiled with immunoSEQ multiplex PCR; TCRdb holds only in-frame clones, not every one. The table records around 81,000 clones, roughly 80% of them present only once. Sequenced here: CD4+ T cells from PBMCs cultured with HCoV-OC43 spike peptides, sampled after COVID-19 vaccination. The receptor source for this set is a human donor who received a COVID-19 vaccine. Both conserved end residues are part of each CDR3. Fields, in order: V gene, clone size, D gene, J gene, CDR3 protein, CDR3 DNA. D genes are given only for firm matches. The size field is filled for only some rows; it gives once, few, many or a size class.

TRBV30	-	-	TRBJ2-3	CAWSVQGILKNTQYF	TGTGCCTGGAGTGTACAAGGGATTCTCAAAAATACGCAGTATTTT
TRBV7-2	-	TRBD2	TRBJ2-1	CASSFGSGFNEQFF	TGTGCCAGCAGCTTTGGTAGCGGGTTTAATGAGCAGTTCTTC
TRBV7-9	-	-	TRBJ1-4	CASSLAVDGNEKLFF	TGTGCCAGCAGCTTAGCGGTCGACGGAAATGAAAAACTGTTTTTT
TRBV3-1/TRBV3-2	-	TRBD1	TRBJ2-3	CASSATGGDTQYF	TGTGCCAGCAGTGCGACAGGGGGAGATACGCAGTATTTT
TRBV30	-	-	TRBJ1-3	CAVAGTHSGNTIYF	TGTGCCGTCGCCGGGACCCACTCTGGAAACACCATATATTTT
TRBV5-8	-	TRBD1	TRBJ2-3	CASSWTGPTDTQYF	TGTGCCAGCAGCTGGACAGGGCCCACAGATACGCAGTATTTT
TRBV7-9	-	-	TRBJ1-1	CASRSGPNTEAFF	TGTGCCAGCAGGTCAGGTCCGAACACTGAAGCTTTCTTT
TRBV12-3/TRBV12-4	-	TRBD2	TRBJ2-5	CASSFAGGETQYF	TGTGCCAGCAGTTTTGCGGGAGGGGAGACCCAGTACTTC
TRBV5-1	once	-	TRBJ2-5	CASSRAGQTQETQYF	TGCGCCAGCAGCAGAGCTGGGCAGACACAAGAGACCCAGTACTTC
TRBV3-1/TRBV3-2	-	TRBD1	TRBJ2-5	CASSQRRGREETQYF	TGTGCCAGCAGCCAACGAAGGGGGCGCGAAGAGACCCAGTACTTC
TRBV4-1	-	TRBD1	TRBJ1-3	CASSQEGTGRYTIYF	TGCGCCAGCAGCCAAGAGGGGACAGGCCGATACACCATATATTTT
TRBV30	-	TRBD1	TRBJ2-6	CAYTGTASSGANVLTF	TGTGCTTATACCGGGACAGCCTCTTCTGGGGCCAACGTCCTGACTTTC
TRBV21-1	-	-	TRBJ2-3	CASSMLGHLDRDTDTQYF	TGTGCCAGCAGCATGCTCGGCCACTTGGACAGAGACACAGATACGCAGTATTTT
TRBV5-5	-	-	TRBJ2-2	CASSWGWVTGELFF	TGTGCCAGCAGCTGGGGATGGGTCACCGGGGAGCTGTTTTTT
TRBV5-1	-	-	TRBJ2-2	CASSGAGVTGELFF	TGCGCCAGCAGCGGAGCAGGGGTTACCGGGGAGCTGTTTTTT
TRBV11-2	few	TRBD1	TRBJ1-6	CASSATTGENSPLHF	TGTGCCAGCAGCGCGACGACAGGGGAAAATTCACCCCTCCACTTT
TRBV19	-	TRBD1	TRBJ1-2	CAIRGQGNYGYTF	TGTGCCATCAGGGGACAGGGAAACTATGGCTACACCTTC
TRBV10-3	-	TRBD1	TRBJ1-1	CAISETGANTEAFF	TGTGCCATCAGTGAGACAGGGGCGAACACTGAAGCTTTCTTT
TRBV7-6	-	TRBD2	TRBJ2-3	CASSLGTSGATDTQYF	TGTGCCAGCAGCTTGGGGACTAGCGGGGCCACAGATACGCAGTATTTT
TRBV6-5	few	TRBD1	TRBJ2-5	CASSWTAGGETQYF	TGTGCCAGCAGCTGGACAGCAGGGGGAGAGACCCAGTACTTC
TRBV6-2/TRBV6-3	-	TRBD1	TRBJ1-2	CASSPTLRPSENRDRGPFDYGYTF	TGTGCCAGCAGCCCAACACTTCGGCCAAGCGAGAATCGGGACAGGGGGCCTTTCGACTATGGCTACACCTTC
TRBV19	few	TRBD1	TRBJ1-1	CASRDREASEAFF	TGTGCCAGTAGGGACAGGGAGGCAAGTGAAGCTTTCTTT
TRBV24-1	-	-	TRBJ1-1	CAPLEEGGMNTEAFF	TGTGCCCCCCTCGAAGAGGGTGGAATGAACACTGAAGCTTTCTTT
TRBV10-3	-	-	TRBJ2-1	CAIMGSSDNEQFF	TGTGCCATCATGGGGAGTTCGGACAATGAGCAGTTCTTC
TRBV7-9	-	-	TRBJ1-3	CASSLGTDRNTIYF	TGTGCCAGCAGCTTAGGAACTGACCGTAACACCATATATTTT
TRBV3-1/TRBV3-2	-	-	TRBJ2-2	CASTADRNTGELFF	TGTGCCAGCACCGCGGACAGAAACACCGGGGAGCTGTTTTTT
TRBV2	-	TRBD2	TRBJ2-5	CASSGDKSGGRETQYF	TGTGCCAGCAGTGGGGACAAGAGCGGGGGTAGGGAGACCCAGTACTTC
TRBV18	-	-	TRBJ1-1	CASSPTGMNTEAFF	TGTGCCAGCTCACCTACAGGAATGAACACTGAAGCTTTCTTT
TRBV5-1	-	TRBD1	TRBJ1-2	CASSTGQGFYGYTF	TGCGCCAGCAGCACTGGACAGGGCTTCTATGGCTACACCTTC
TRBV6-4	few	-	TRBJ1-2	CASSDSGEFGYTF	TGTGCCAGCAGTGACTCGGGGGAGTTTGGCTACACCTTC
TRBV10-3	-	-	TRBJ1-4	CAISATNEKLFF	TGTGCCATCAGTGCAACTAATGAAAAACTGTTTTTT
TRBV10-3	-	-	TRBJ1-2	CAIRPAANYGYTF	TGTGCCATCAGGCCCGCGGCCAACTATGGCTACACCTTC
TRBV27	-	-	TRBJ1-5	CASSLRAEQPQHF	TGTGCCAGCAGTTTAAGGGCAGAACAGCCCCAGCATTTT
TRBV6-5	-	-	TRBJ1-5	CASSYSYNQPQHF	TGTGCCAGCAGTTACAGCTACAATCAGCCCCAGCATTTT
TRBV18	-	TRBD2	TRBJ2-5	CASSPRSGGAGETQYF	TGTGCCAGCTCACCGAGGAGCGGGGGGGCCGGAGAGACCCAGTACTTC
TRBV6-5	-	TRBD1	TRBJ1-2	CASSYRDSSYGYTF	TGTGCCAGCAGTTACCGGGACAGTAGCTATGGCTACACCTTC
TRBV6-6	few	-	TRBJ1-6	CASSTGRPGSPLHF	TGTGCCAGCAGCACAGGTCGTCCGGGGTCACCCCTCCACTTT
TRBV10-2	-	-	TRBJ2-1	CASSPRTVGYEQFF	TGCGCCAGCAGCCCCCGGACAGTTGGCTATGAGCAGTTCTTC
TRBV12-5	-	-	TRBJ2-1	CASGLVPGLDNEQFF	TGTGCTAGTGGTTTGGTCCCGGGACTGGACAATGAGCAGTTCTTC
TRBV10-1	few	TRBD2	TRBJ2-3	CASSESSTSGGYTDTQYF	TGCGCCAGCAGTGAGAGCTCGACTAGCGGGGGGTACACAGATACGCAGTATTTT
TRBV5-8	-	-	TRBJ2-2	CASSWGKGHFTGELFF	TGTGCCAGCAGCTGGGGGAAGGGACACTTCACCGGGGAGCTGTTTTTT
TRBV7-2	-	-	TRBJ1-2	CASSSKPYIPIYGYTF	TGTGCCAGCAGCTCTAAACCATATATTCCCATCTATGGCTACACCTTC
TRBV5-6	-	-	TRBJ1-4	CASSLGGRRYEKLFF	TGTGCCAGCAGCTTGGGTGGCAGGAGATATGAAAAACTGTTTTTT
TRBV2	-	-	TRBJ1-4	CASRQGKNEKLFF	TGTGCCAGCAGGCAGGGGAAGAATGAAAAACTGTTTTTT
TRBV2	-	-	TRBJ2-4	CASSYYESQYF	TGTGCCAGCAGTTACTACGAGTCCCAGTACTTC
TRBV18	-	-	TRBJ1-2	CASSLLVRAENYGYTF	TGTGCCAGCTCACTACTGGTGAGGGCTGAAAATTATGGCTACACCTTC
TRBV2	-	-	TRBJ2-4	CASSRREDIQYF	TGTGCCAGCAGTCGTCGCGAGGACATTCAGTACTTC